These 12 T cell receptor beta chains were all obtained from the same sample, sequenced in a study of cytomegalovirus exposure and HLA in healthy donors. Use of 60 Vbeta and 13 Jbeta primers characterized the PCR. This table comes from immunoSEQ multiplex PCR, and its TCRdb copy is limited to in-frame clones, with some not included. The table records about 120,000 clones, about 80% of them present only once. Sequencing was carried out using PBMCs. These receptors were collected from a man aged 55 to 69 in good health and CMV-seropositive.

This clone appeared many times. This chain connects TRBV18 to TRBJ2-2, with D perhaps TRBD1 (6 bases). The germline V and J ends were trimmed by 2 bases and 7 bases, with 14 bases remaining between them. From germline, CDR1 is KGHSH and CDR2 LQKENI. This CDR3 spans 15 amino acids. For the CDR3, the DNA is TGTGCCAGCTCACCAGCGACAGGCACGGGCGGGGAGCTGTTTTTT. Translated: CASSPATGTGGELFF.

Only a few counts were recorded for this clone. The genes are TRBV6-1 and TRBJ1-1; TRBD1 agrees at 7 bases. The trim removed 7 bases at V and 5 bases at J, leaving 7 bases unmatched. The CDR3 covers 13 residues. The V gene's germline CDR1 is MNHNS and CDR2 SASEGT. CDR3 in DNA: TGTGCCAGCATTTACAGGGGCGGGACTGAAGCTTTCTTT. It translates to CASIYRGGTEAFF.

This clone has a single count. The chain is built from TRBV5-1 and TRBJ2-3; 7 bases map to TRBD2. From germline, CDR1 is SGHRS and CDR2 YFSETQ. Unmatched junction bases numbered 9, after V lost 1 base and J lost 4 bases. This CDR3 spans 16 amino acids. The CDR3 coding sequence is TGCGCCAGCAGCTTGATTGCTAGCGGAGCTCCAGATACGCAGTATTTT. Translation: CASSLIASGAPDTQYF.

The V call is TRBV7-9, the J call TRBJ1-1, with 10 bases matching TRBD1. The CDR3 has 14 amino acids. J was trimmed by 4 bases and V by 5 bases; bases with no gene match: 4. Germline V CDR1 and CDR2: SEHNR, FQNEAQ (reference sequence). The CDR3 nucleotides read TGTGCCAGCAGCAGCGGGGACAGGGGCACTGAAGCTTTCTTT. This sequence encodes CASSSGDRGTEAFF.

V and J are TRBV7-9 and TRBJ2-7, with D maybe TRBD2 (7 bases). V was shortened by 0 bases and J by 6 bases, with 12 bases between the two germline ends. Germline assignment: CDR1 SEHNR and CDR2 FQNEAQ (reference sequence). The CDR3 consists of 14 residues. CDR3 DNA sequence: TGTGCCAGCAGCTTAGCGCGGGGGCTCTCCGAGCAGTACTTC. Amino acid sequence: CASSLARGLSEQYF.

The chain couples TRBV7-2 to TRBJ2-1, with 11 bases aligning to TRBD2. This CDR3 is built from 15 residues. CDR1 is SGHTA, CDR2 FQGNSA, per germline. V was clipped by 5 bases and J by 9 bases; unmatched bases: 9. CDR3 region: CASSPVAGGPVEQFF. The DNA of the CDR3 is TGTGCCAGCAGCCCAGTAGCGGGAGGGCCGGTTGAGCAGTTCTTC. Supplemented by reference TRBV7-2 and TRBJ2-1, the full variable domain reads GAGVSQSPSNKVTEKGKDVELRCDPISGHTALYWYRQSLGQGLEFLIYFQGNSAPDKSGLPSDRFSAERTGGSVSTLTIQRTQQEDSAVYLCASSPVAGGPVEQFFGPGTRLTVL.

For this clone: At one of its ends the junction is not consistent with the germline gene, which may arise from a read error. The V gene is TRBV5-5, the J gene TRBJ1-1; D may be TRBD1 (5 bases). CDR1 and CDR2 from the germline V gene are SGHKS and YYEKEE (reference sequence). There are 15 residues in the CDR3. The CDR3 nucleotides are TGTGCCAGCAGATTGGGGGTGGGGGGGAACACTGAAGCTTTCTTT. Protein: CASRLGVGGNTEAFF.

J is TRBJ2-1 and V is TRBV9; TRBD2 agrees at 8 bases. The V gene's germline CDR1 is SGDLS and CDR2 YYNGEE. With 0 bases clipped from V and 8 bases from J, the junction kept 7 bases outside the gene matches. The CDR3 runs 15 residues. CDR3 DNA sequence: TGTGCCAGCAGCGTAGGGGCCGGGAGGGGCGATGAGCAGTTCTTC. This gives the protein CASSVGAGRGDEQFF. Combining the CDR3 with reference TRBV9 and TRBJ2-1 gives the whole variable domain DSGVTQTPKHLITATGQRVTLRCSPRSGDLSVYWYQQSLDQGLQFLIQYYNGEERAKGNILERFSAQQFPDLHSELNLSSLELGDSALYFCASSVGAGRGDEQFFGPGTRLTVL.

The chain has TRBV5-1 and TRBJ2-4; the D gene is possibly TRBD2 (6 bases). Trimming took 4 bases from V and 12 from J, leaving 20 bases between them. The CDR3 loop spans 14 amino acids. The germline V gene has CDR1 SGHRS and CDR2 YFSETQ. The CDR3 protein is CASSGPRNGGSQYF. The CDR3 nucleotides are TGCGCCAGCAGCGGCCCAAGGAACGGAGGGAGTCAGTACTTC.

The V gene is TRBV6-5, the J gene TRBJ2-3, with D uncertain. The CDR3 is 11 residues long. Trimming removed 4 bases at V and 7 bases at J, with 6 bases between. Germline CDR1 is MNHEY and CDR2 is SVGAGI. CDR3 region: CASSSKNTQYF. The DNA of the CDR3 is TGTGCCAGCAGTTCCAAAAATACGCAGTATTTT.

CDR3 nucleotides: TGTGCCAGCAGCACAATTCGGGACAGGGAACGAGGAAAGTTCTTC. The encoded protein is CASSTIRDRERGKFF. The chain links TRBV11-2 to TRBJ2-1; 9 positions match TRBD1. The germline V gene has CDR1 SGHAT and CDR2 FQNNGV. The CDR3 has 15 amino acids. The junction had 16 bases not matched to a gene; V was cut back by 5 bases and J by 14 bases.

V usage is TRBV19 and J usage is TRBJ2-7; 11 bases fit TRBD2. This CDR3 has 15 residues. V was clipped by 4 bases and J by 0 bases; unmatched bases: 2. CDR1 is LNHDA, CDR2 SQIVND, per germline (reference sequence). DNA for the CDR3: TGTGCCAGTAGTAGACTAGCGGGGAGCTCCTACGAGCAGTACTTC. This encodes CASSRLAGSSYEQYF.